This T cell receptor (beta chain) was obtained from a study of blood T cell repertoires in COVID-19. Overall study: Specimens from acute and convalescent COVID-19 originated in the United States, Italy and Spain. PBMCs, B-cell-depleted T cells, or T cells provided the cDNA or gDNA that made up the material.

Only in-frame clones appear in the TCRdb table, and some are missing; sequencing was by immunoSEQ multiplex PCR. The table includes just under 350,000 clones, approximately 87% detected once. Germline-derived CDR1 and CDR2 are MNHEY and SVGAGI. The CDR3 is 16 residues long. V dropped 2 bases and J dropped 2; count of bases not matched to a gene: 7. The chain combines TRBV6-5 with TRBJ2-7; 9 bases agree with TRBD2. The sequence came from a woman in her forties or fifties with COVID-19, enrolled during active disease. Sequencing was done on a sample of peripheral blood. Here the CDR3 DNA reads TGTGCCAGCAGTTACCAAAGCGGGAGGAAACCCTACGAGCAGTACTTC. Its translation is CASSYQSGRKPYEQYF.